The clone carrying this T cell receptor (beta chain) was seen more than once but under ten times. The antigen is undetermined. Specified treatment: roughly 10-day PBMC culture with coronavirus spike peptide pools or control peptides (ViraFEST assay). Peptide-pool expansion of antigen-specific T cells preceded TCR sequencing in ViraFEST. Convalescent patients tested SARS-CoV-2 PCR positive from March to December 2020, before Alpha, Beta and Delta emerged. The assay that was used to sequence DNA from cultured CD4+ T cells was the Oncomine TCR Beta short-read assay. TCRdb processed the PCR reads anew with MiXCR; each CDR3 protein has one entry. The profile shows some 2,500 distinct CDR3 sequences, less than 45% of them singletons. Germline loops: CDR1 MNHNS, CDR2 SASEGT. The CDR3 loop spans 15 amino acids. V was trimmed by 0 bases and J by 7 bases, leaving 10 bases between them. The sample originates from a study of vaccination and CD4 T cells after COVID-19. The overall study: Either the Pfizer-BioNTech BNT162b2 or Moderna mRNA-1273 vaccine was given as two doses.

The chain couples TRBV6-1 to TRBJ1-6; D gene ambiguous. The material sequenced was CD4+ T cells from blood, cultured in vitro. The source of this sequence is a human donor who had recovered from COVID-19. The CDR3 DNA is TGTGCCAGCAGTGAAGCGCCCGGAGCAAATTCACCCCTCCACTTT. Protein sequence: CASSEAPGANSPLHF.